This entry lists 14 T cell receptor beta chains sequenced from one sample in a study of CD8 T cells in ankylosing spondylitis. Study-level results: One TCR beta motif, made up of several highly homologous variants, appeared characteristic of ankylosing spondylitis blood.

For these receptors, no antigen is known. One entry per CDR3 protein, called by TCRdb with MiXCR from the 5' RACE reads. The sample contains under 550,000 distinct CDR3 sequences, 20% to 30% of which appear only once. What was sequenced was blood, either unsorted or a sorted T cell fraction (not recorded which). The receptors derive from a male donor with ankylosing spondylitis.

This chain links TRBV2 with TRBJ1-5; D gene unclear. V lost 7 bases and J lost 4, with 14 bases in between. Germline V gene lookup returns CDR1 SNHLY and CDR2 FYNNEI. This CDR3 region has 14 residues. This chain's CDR3 is CASTGSQANQPQHF. In nucleotides, the CDR3 is TGTGCCAGCACTGGATCTCAAGCGAATCAGCCCCAGCATTTT. The full variable domain, with the rest looked up from reference TRBV2 and TRBJ1-5, is EPEVTQTPSHQVTQMGQEVILRCVPISNHLYFYWYRQILGQKVEFLVSFYNNEISEKSEIFDDQFSVERPDGSNFTLKIRSTKLEDSAMYFCASTGSQANQPQHFGDGTRLSIL.

This clonotype was found a few times. The gene calls are TRBV7-8 and TRBJ2-2; D call uncertain. The CDR3 is 14 residues long. The germline V gene has CDR1 SGHVS and CDR2 FQNEAQ. V was pared by 3 bases and J by 0 bases, with 5 bases between. The CDR3 region has the DNA TGTGCCAGCAGCTTTGGACCGAACACCGGGGAGCTGTTTTTT. Protein sequence: CASSFGPNTGELFF.

The CDR3 sequence is CSATNWASGSDNEQFF. In nucleotides, the CDR3 is TGCAGTGCCACCAACTGGGCCAGCGGGTCAGACAATGAGCAGTTCTTC. This chain joins TRBV20-1 and TRBJ2-1; possibly TRBD2 for D (6 bases). The CDR3 is 16 amino acids. The germline gives CDR1 DFQATT, CDR2 SNEGSKA (reference sequence). V gave up 6 bases and J gave up 5 bases, with 23 bases separating them.

This clonotype was observed many times. This rearrangement joins TRBV15 to TRBJ2-1; 8 nucleotides agree with TRBD2. The length of the CDR3 is 17 residues. V shed 1 base and J 10 bases; nucleotides not matched to a gene: 15. CDR1 is LNHNV and CDR2 is YYDKDF in the germline V gene (reference sequence). The CDR3 bases are TGTGCCACCAGCAGAGCCACCGAGCGGGAGTTTGATCTGGAGCAGTTCTTC. Translated, it gives CATSRATEREFDLEQFF.

This clonotype was found many times. This chain's CDR3 is CASSLMTGIGYTF. The CDR3 bases are TGTGCCAGCAGCCTAATGACAGGGATCGGCTACACCTTC. This chain connects TRBV2 to TRBJ1-2; 7 nucleotides agree with TRBD1. After removal of 6 bases from V and 8 bases from J, the junction contained 9 bases not matched to a gene. CDR3 size: 13 residues. The germline V gene has CDR1 SNHLY and CDR2 FYNNEI.

This clonotype came up a few times. V is TRBV27 and J is TRBJ2-3; TRBD2 agrees at 14 bases. Germline CDR1 reads MNHEY; CDR2 reads SMNVEV (reference sequence). With 5 bases clipped from V and 0 bases from J, the junction kept 7 bases outside the gene matches. The CDR3 has 18 amino acids. The CDR3 nucleotides are TGTGCCAGCAGTGAGACTAGCGGGAGGGGATTCAGCACAGATACGCAGTATTTT. It translates to CASSETSGRGFSTDTQYF.

V gene TRBV7-2 combines with J gene TRBJ1-2, with TRBD1 matching 9 bases. The CDR3 has 14 residues. CDR1 is SGHTA, CDR2 FQGNSA, per germline. V was clipped by 5 bases and J by 5 bases; unmatched bases: 6. The CDR3 loop reads CASSRPDRGYGYTF. The CDR3 bases are TGTGCCAGCAGCAGACCGGACAGGGGTTATGGCTACACCTTC.

The chain recombines TRBV20-1 with TRBJ2-5, with D perhaps matching TRBD1 or TRBD2 (5 bases each). This CDR3 contains 13 residues. V dropped 5 bases and J dropped 2 bases, with 12 bases sitting between them. Germline values: CDR1 DFQATT, CDR2 SNEGSKA (reference sequence). The CDR3 is CSAPGTQQETQYF. CDR3 DNA: TGCAGTGCTCCGGGGACCCAGCAAGAGACCCAGTACTTC.

A few counts support this clonotype. This chain joins TRBV3-1 and TRBJ2-7; TRBD1 is a possible D gene (6 bases). The CDR3 extends over 14 amino acids. The germline V gene has CDR1 LGHDT and CDR2 YNNKEL (reference sequence). V shed 2 bases and J shed 5 bases, with 13 bases lying between them. CDR3 loop: CASSQRQGSHEQYF. In nucleotides, the CDR3 is TGTGCCAGCAGCCAACGGCAGGGGAGCCACGAGCAGTACTTC.

Many counts were recorded for this clonotype. The chain uses TRBV6-2 or TRBV6-3 and TRBJ2-2; 7 bases map to TRBD1. In germline, CDR1 is MNHEY, CDR2 SVGEGT. Germline trimming cut 5 bases from V and 4 bases from J; bases unmatched to any gene: 7. The CDR3 consists of 15 residues. The CDR3 nucleotides are TGTGCCAGCAGTCCACCGGGACAGAGCACCGGGGAGCTGTTTTTT. Protein sequence: CASSPPGQSTGELFF.

This clonotype was detected only a few times. This sequence joins TRBV7-9 and TRBJ2-3, with TRBD1 as a possible D gene (7 bases). Germline-derived CDR1 and CDR2 are SEHNR and FQNEAQ (reference sequence). Trimming cost V 5 bases and J 1 base, with 16 bases left between them. The CDR3 is 16 amino acids. CDR3 sequence (DNA): TGTGCCAGCAGCACCTTCAGGGGGGTACGCACAGATACGCAGTATTTT. It translates to CASSTFRGVRTDTQYF.

This chain joins TRBV5-1 and TRBJ2-1; 13 positions agree with TRBD2. Germline CDR1 SGHRS, CDR2 YFSETQ. The CDR3 has 15 amino acids. After removal of 2 bases from V and 8 bases from J, the junction contained 4 bases not matched to a gene. In DNA form, the CDR3 reads TGCGCCAGCAGCTTCGGACTAGCGGGAGACTATGAGCAGTTCTTC. This gives the protein CASSFGLAGDYEQFF.

The rearrangement links TRBV10-3 to TRBJ1-2; D uncertain. The V gene's germline CDR1 is ENHRY and CDR2 SYGVKD. The CDR3 consists of 14 residues. Trimming removed 7 bases from V and 6 bases from J, with 18 bases in between. The CDR3 protein is CAIKGVIELDGYTF. The CDR3 nucleotides read TGTGCCATCAAAGGAGTAATCGAACTGGATGGCTACACCTTC.

A few counts support this clonotype. The CDR3 DNA is TGTGCCAGCACCCCAGAGATGGGGGTGAATTCACCCCTCCACTTT. The encoded protein is CASTPEMGVNSPLHF. This chain links TRBV12-3 or TRBV12-4 with TRBJ1-6; possibly TRBD1 for D (5 bases). V shed 7 bases and J shed 7 bases, with 17 bases lying between them. The CDR3 runs to 15 residues.